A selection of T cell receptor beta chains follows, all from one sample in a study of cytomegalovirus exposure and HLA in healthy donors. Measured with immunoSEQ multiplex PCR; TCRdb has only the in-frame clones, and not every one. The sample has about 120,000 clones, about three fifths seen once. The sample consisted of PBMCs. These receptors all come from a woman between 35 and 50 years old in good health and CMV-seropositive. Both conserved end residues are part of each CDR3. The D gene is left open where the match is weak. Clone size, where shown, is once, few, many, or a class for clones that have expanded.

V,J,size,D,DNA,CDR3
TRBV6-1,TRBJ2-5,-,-,TGTGCCAGCAGAGGACAGATCCTCCAAGAGACCCAGTACTTC,CASRGQILQETQYF
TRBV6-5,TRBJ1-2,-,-,TGTGCCAGCAGTTACTTTGCGACACCCTCCGCCGGCTACACCTTC,CASSYFATPSAGYTF
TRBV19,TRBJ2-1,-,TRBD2,TGTGCCAGTAGTATCCGAGGTAGCGGGGCACAGTGGCCCTACAATGAGCAGTTCTTC,CASSIRGSGAQWPYNEQFF
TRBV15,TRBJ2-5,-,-,TGTGCCACCAGCAGATCAGGAGAGACCCAGTACTTC,CATSRSGETQYF
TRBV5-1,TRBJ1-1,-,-,TGCGCCAGCAGCTTGGCGGTGAACACTGAAGCTTTCTTT,CASSLAVNTEAFF
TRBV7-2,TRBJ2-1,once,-,TGTGCCAGCAGCTTCCCCGGGAGGGGGCCCAATGAGCAGTTCTTC,CASSFPGRGPNEQFF
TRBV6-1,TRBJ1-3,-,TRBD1,TGTGCCAGCAGCTCCCTGGACAGGGGAAGGAACACCATATATTTT,CASSSLDRGRNTIYF
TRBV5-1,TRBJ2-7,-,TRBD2,TGCGCCAGCAGCTTAATAGCGGGGGTCTCCTACGAGCAGTACTTC,CASSLIAGVSYEQYF
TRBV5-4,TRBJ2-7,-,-,TGTGCCAGCAGCTTGGATGCTGGCGGGGCCCACTACGAGCAGTACTTC,CASSLDAGGAHYEQYF
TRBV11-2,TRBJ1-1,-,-,TGTGCCAGCAGCCTGACGGCGTTCAGGACTGAAGCTTTCTTT,CASSLTAFRTEAFF
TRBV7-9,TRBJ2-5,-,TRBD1,TGTGCCAGCAGCCTACAGGGGCAAGAGACCCAGTACTTC,CASSLQGQETQYF
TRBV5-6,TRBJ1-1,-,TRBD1,TGTGCCAGCAGAACTTTCGACAGGGAGACTGAAGCTTTCTTT,CASRTFDRETEAFF
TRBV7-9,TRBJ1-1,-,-,TGTGCCAGCAGCTTAGCAGGGGACACTGAAGCTTTCTTT,CASSLAGDTEAFF
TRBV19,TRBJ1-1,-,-,TGTGCCAGTGGGCCTCGGATGAACACTGAAGCTTTCTTT,CASGPRMNTEAFF
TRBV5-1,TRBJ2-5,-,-,TGCGCCAGCAGCTTGGAAGAAGATGAGCAGTACTTC,CASSLEEDEQYF
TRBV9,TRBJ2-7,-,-,TGTGCCAGCAGGGACGCCCGCAGCGACAGCTCCTACGAGCAGTACTTC,CASRDARSDSSYEQYF
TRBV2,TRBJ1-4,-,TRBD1,TGTGCCAGCAGTCCCTGGGACAGCAATGAAAAACTGTTTTTT,CASSPWDSNEKLFF
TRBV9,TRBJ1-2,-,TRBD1,TGTGCCAGCAGCGTGGGGGGGGGCAGGGGGCACGGTGGCTACACCTTC,CASSVGGGRGHGGYTF
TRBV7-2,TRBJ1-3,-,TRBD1,TGTGCCAGCAGCTTTCCCGGGACAGCCGGAAACACCATATATTTT,CASSFPGTAGNTIYF
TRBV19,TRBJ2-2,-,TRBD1,TGTGCCAGTAGTACTGGGACAGGGCCGAACACCGGGGAGCTGTTTTTT,CASSTGTGPNTGELFF
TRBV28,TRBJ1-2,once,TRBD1,TGTGCCAGCAGTCTGGCCGGGACAGGGGGCCCCCCGGGGTCCCCTAACTATGGCTACACCTTC,CASSLAGTGGPPGSPNYGYTF
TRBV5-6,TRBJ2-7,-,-,TGTGCCAGCAGCATTAGCGGAACCTACGAGCAGTACTTC,CASSISGTYEQYF
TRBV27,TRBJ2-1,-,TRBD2,TGTGCCACCCACTGGACAACTAGCGGGAGGGCCCGAAGGAATGAGCAGTTCTTC,CATHWTTSGRARRNEQFF
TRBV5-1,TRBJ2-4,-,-,TGCGCCAGCAGCGTGGACAGCACACTAGCCAAAAACATTCAGTACTTC,CASSVDSTLAKNIQYF
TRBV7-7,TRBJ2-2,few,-,TGTGCTAGCAGCTTAGCATTCTCGAACACCGGGGAGCTGTTTTTT,CASSLAFSNTGELFF
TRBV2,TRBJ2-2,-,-,TGTGCCACCTATCAGAGGCAGCGCTTGGCCGGGGAGCTGTTTTTT,CATYQRQRLAGELFF
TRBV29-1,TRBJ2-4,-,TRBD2,TGCAGCGTTGAAGATTTGCCGGGAGGTCCCAAAAACATTCAGTACTTC,CSVEDLPGGPKNIQYF
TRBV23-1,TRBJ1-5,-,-,TGCGCCAGCAGTCAATCACACCTGCTTAGGGGTTATAGCAATCAGCCCCAGCATTTT,CASSQSHLLRGYSNQPQHF
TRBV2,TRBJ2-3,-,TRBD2,TGTGCCAGCCCTAGCGGGGCGGGAACAGATACGCAGTATTTT,CASPSGAGTDTQYF
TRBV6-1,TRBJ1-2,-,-,TGTGCCAGCAGGAGGACAGCAACCGAAAGTGGCTACACCTTC,CASRRTATESGYTF
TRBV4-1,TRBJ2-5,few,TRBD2,TGCGCCAGCAGCCAAGATGGAATAGCGGGAGAAGAGACCCAGTACTTC,CASSQDGIAGEETQYF
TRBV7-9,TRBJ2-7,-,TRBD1,TGTTCCAGCAGCTTATCAACAGGGGACGGGCATCAGTACTTC,CSSSLSTGDGHQYF
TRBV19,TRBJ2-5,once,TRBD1,TGTGCCAGTAGTATACCACAGGGGTCCCAAGAGACCCAGTACTTC,CASSIPQGSQETQYF
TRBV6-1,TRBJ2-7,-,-,TGTGCCAGCAGGGGAACCAGGGTCGAGCAGTACTTC,CASRGTRVEQYF
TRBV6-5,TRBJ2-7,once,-,TGTGCCAGCAGTTACGGCTCAGGCGCCTACGAGCAGTACTTC,CASSYGSGAYEQYF
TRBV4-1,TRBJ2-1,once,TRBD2,TGCGCCAGCAGCCAAGACCCTCTAGCGGGGCTGATCAATGAGCAGTTCTTC,CASSQDPLAGLINEQFF
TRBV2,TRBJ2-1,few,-,TGTGCCAGCACCTGGAGGGGGCTCTCCTACAATGAGCAGTTCTTC,CASTWRGLSYNEQFF
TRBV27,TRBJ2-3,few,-,TGTGCCAGCAGTTTAGTTAGCAGGGAATCAGATACGCAGTATTTT,CASSLVSRESDTQYF
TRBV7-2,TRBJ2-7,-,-,TGTGCCAGCGGCCGGACTCCCAGCTCCTACGAGCAGTACTTC,CASGRTPSSYEQYF
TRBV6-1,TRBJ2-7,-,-,TGTGCCAGCCTGCCCGGGTTTCGCTACGAGCAGTACTTC,CASLPGFRYEQYF
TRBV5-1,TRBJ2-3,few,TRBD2,TGCGCCAGCGCAGGGGGACTAGCGGGGAGCACAGATACGCAGTATTTT,CASAGGLAGSTDTQYF
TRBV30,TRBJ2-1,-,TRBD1,TGTGCCTGGGGGGGACAGCTTCTAAACCTTGAGCAGTTCTTC,CAWGGQLLNLEQFF
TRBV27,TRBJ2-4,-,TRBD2,TGTGCCAGCAGTTCTGGGACTAGCGGGAGGAAGAACATTCAGTACTTC,CASSSGTSGRKNIQYF
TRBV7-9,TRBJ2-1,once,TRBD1,TGTGCCAGCAGCTTAGCGGGGACAGGGACGTACAATGAGCAGTTCTTC,CASSLAGTGTYNEQFF
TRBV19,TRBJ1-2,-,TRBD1,TGTGCCAGTAGTATATGGGACAGGCCCGACTATGGCTACACCTTC,CASSIWDRPDYGYTF
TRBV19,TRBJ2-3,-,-,TGTGCCAGTAGTACCAGGGCGGATACGCAGTATTTT,CASSTRADTQYF
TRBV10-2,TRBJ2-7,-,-,TGCGCCAGCAGTGAACTAGCCTCGTACGAGCAGTACTTC,CASSELASYEQYF
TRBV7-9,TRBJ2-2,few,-,TGTGCCAGCAGTTGGACAGAGAACACCGGGGAGCTGTTTTTT,CASSWTENTGELFF
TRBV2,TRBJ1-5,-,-,TGTGCCAGCACTAATAGTGGAGGCGGCAATCAGCCCCAGCATTTT,CASTNSGGGNQPQHF
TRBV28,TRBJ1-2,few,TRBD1,TGTGCCAGCAGACCGACCGTGGGACAGGGTGTTTTGTCGGACTATGGCTACACCTTC,CASRPTVGQGVLSDYGYTF